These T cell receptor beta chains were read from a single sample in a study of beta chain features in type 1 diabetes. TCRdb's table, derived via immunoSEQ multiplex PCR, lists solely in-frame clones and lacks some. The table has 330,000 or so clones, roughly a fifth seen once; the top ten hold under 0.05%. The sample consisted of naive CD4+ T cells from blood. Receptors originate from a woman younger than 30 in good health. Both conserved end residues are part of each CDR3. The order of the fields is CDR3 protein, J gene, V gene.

CASRVAGRTGELFF TRBJ2-2 TRBV5-1
CASSLWLGEQFF TRBJ2-1 TRBV7-3
CASSLGLPGGEGYTF TRBJ1-2 TRBV5-1
CASQAGTSYEQYF TRBJ2-7 TRBV7-6
CAWSRTGAGNHEKLFF TRBJ1-4 TRBV30
CASSKPGLENEQFF TRBJ2-1 TRBV19
CASSRSRYEQYF TRBJ2-7 TRBV28
CASSPGTFYEQYF TRBJ2-7 TRBV13
CASSSQTGGSYEQYF TRBJ2-7 TRBV6-5
CASSLKPILADLQETQYF TRBJ2-5 TRBV5-1
CASGSDRVQETQYF TRBJ2-5 TRBV11-1
CASSLGRHGDNEQFF TRBJ2-1 TRBV7-3
CSVAGLAGGKQFF TRBJ2-1 TRBV29-1
CASSHVRESHEQYF TRBJ2-7 TRBV7-9
CASSFTGTGDGYTF TRBJ1-2 TRBV5-1
CASRVAGDNEQFF TRBJ2-1 TRBV5-1
CASSRGQGPYTEAFF TRBJ1-1 TRBV4-1
CASTQTLYGYTF TRBJ1-2 TRBV28
CASFPGAENTEAFF TRBJ1-1 TRBV18
CASSQQTSGGRYEQYF TRBJ2-7 TRBV4-1
CASSAGGSYEQYF TRBJ2-7 TRBV5-6
CASSLAQGWYEQYF TRBJ2-7 TRBV5-8
CASSWGLAGGWETQYF TRBJ2-5 TRBV11-3
CASASGLAGGETQYF TRBJ2-5 TRBV19
CATRDKEYQETQYF TRBJ2-5 TRBV15
CATELRESSYNEQFF TRBJ2-1 TRBV7-9
CASSLVLAGEETQYF TRBJ2-5 TRBV5-1
CASSRGTGRFNEQFF TRBJ2-1 TRBV5-1
CASSPTSGETDEQFF TRBJ2-1 TRBV7-3
CASSLGTSGTDTQYF TRBJ2-3 TRBV6-5
CASSYGGAYYNEQFF TRBJ2-1 TRBV6-5
CASSLAGGLGTGELFF TRBJ2-2 TRBV5-1
CASSPGVRSPLHF TRBJ1-6 TRBV9
CASSGRTTFYNEQFF TRBJ2-1 TRBV6-5
CASSPGQGGTEAFF TRBJ1-1 TRBV7-8
CASSFRLAGDQQETQYF TRBJ2-5 TRBV7-9
CASSPSASSYEQYF TRBJ2-7 TRBV18
CASSSRQGQETQYF TRBJ2-5 TRBV7-7
CASSVEAGRSTDTQYF TRBJ2-3 TRBV9
CASSPPGTSEGYF TRBJ2-7 TRBV18
CASSIIETGEVGYTF TRBJ1-2 TRBV19
CASRLRGGTDTQYF TRBJ2-3 TRBV6-5
CASSSASGGASSPDTQYF TRBJ2-3 TRBV7-2
CASSPQTQETQYF TRBJ2-5 TRBV18
CASSYTGEVRETQYF TRBJ2-5 TRBV6-5
CASSMGQAVEAFF TRBJ1-1 TRBV5-1
CASSQSEGSTEAFF TRBJ1-1 TRBV16
CASSDRGGQETQYF TRBJ2-5 TRBV5-6
CAFDRAGANVLTF TRBJ2-6 TRBV30
CASSFRDTEAFF TRBJ1-1 TRBV11-2
CAWSPTAGIAVNEKLFF TRBJ1-4 TRBV30